This T cell receptor beta chain was recovered during a study of T cell changes during pregnancy in multiple sclerosis. V dropped 6 bases and J dropped 4 bases, with 14 bases sitting between them. Germline assignment: CDR1 GTSNPN and CDR2 SVGIG (reference sequence). There are 13 residues in the CDR3. The protocol was immunoSEQ multiplex PCR, while the TCRdb copy is restricted to in-frame clones and leaves out a portion. This sample yields over 90,000 clones, of which roughly 93% are seen a single time; 0.8% to 1% belongs to the top ten. Sequenced here: peripheral blood, sampled after pregnancy. This clonotype was obtained from a female donor with multiple sclerosis, enrolled in a pregnancy study. This rearrangement joins TRBV30 to TRBJ2-3, with a tentative D call TRBD2 (6 bases). CDR3 in DNA: TGTGCCTGCGACCCCTCGGGGGCAGATACGCAGTATTTT. Translation gives CACDPSGADTQYF.